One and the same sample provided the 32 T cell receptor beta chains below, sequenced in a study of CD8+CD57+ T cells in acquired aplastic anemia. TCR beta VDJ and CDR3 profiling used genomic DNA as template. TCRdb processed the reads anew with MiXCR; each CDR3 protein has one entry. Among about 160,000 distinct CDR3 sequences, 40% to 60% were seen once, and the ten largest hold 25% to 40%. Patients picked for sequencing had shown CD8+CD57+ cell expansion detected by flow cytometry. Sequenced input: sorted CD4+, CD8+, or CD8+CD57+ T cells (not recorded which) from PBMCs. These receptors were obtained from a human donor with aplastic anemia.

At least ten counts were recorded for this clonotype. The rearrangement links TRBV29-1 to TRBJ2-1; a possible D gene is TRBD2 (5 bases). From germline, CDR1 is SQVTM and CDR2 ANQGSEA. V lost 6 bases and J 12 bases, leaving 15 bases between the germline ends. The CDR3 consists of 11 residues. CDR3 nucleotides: TGCAGCGTAGAGGGCCCTCTCGGGCAGTTCTTC. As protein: CSVEGPLGQFF.

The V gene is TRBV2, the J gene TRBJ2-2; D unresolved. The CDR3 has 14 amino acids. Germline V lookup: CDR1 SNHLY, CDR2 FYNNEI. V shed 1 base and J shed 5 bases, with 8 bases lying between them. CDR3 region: CASSEERRTGELFF. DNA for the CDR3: TGTGCCAGCAGTGAAGAGAGAAGGACCGGGGAGCTGTTTTTT.

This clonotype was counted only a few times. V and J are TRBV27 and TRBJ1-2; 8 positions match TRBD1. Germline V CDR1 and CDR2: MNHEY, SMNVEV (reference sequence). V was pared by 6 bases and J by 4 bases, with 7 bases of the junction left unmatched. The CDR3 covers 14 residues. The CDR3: CASSGTGTGYGYTF. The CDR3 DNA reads TGTGCCAGCAGCGGAACCGGGACAGGCTATGGCTACACCTTC.

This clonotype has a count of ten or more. The CDR3 spells CASSYSRGTAEAFF. The CDR3 DNA follows: TGTGCCAGCAGTTACTCTAGAGGCACGGCGGAAGCTTTCTTT. The rearrangement joins TRBV6-6 to TRBJ1-1; no reliable D call. V lost 0 bases to trimming and J lost 8 bases, with 13 bases between them. Per the germline V gene, CDR1 is MNHNY and CDR2 is SVGAGI (reference sequence). The CDR3 consists of 14 residues.

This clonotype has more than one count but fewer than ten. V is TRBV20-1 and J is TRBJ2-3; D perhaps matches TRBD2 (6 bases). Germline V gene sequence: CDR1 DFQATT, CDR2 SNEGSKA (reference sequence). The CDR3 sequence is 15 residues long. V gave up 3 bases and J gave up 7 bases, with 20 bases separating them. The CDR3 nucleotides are TGCAGTGCTAGGGCCCTGGAGGGCACACACTATACGCAGTATTTT. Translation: CSARALEGTHYTQYF.

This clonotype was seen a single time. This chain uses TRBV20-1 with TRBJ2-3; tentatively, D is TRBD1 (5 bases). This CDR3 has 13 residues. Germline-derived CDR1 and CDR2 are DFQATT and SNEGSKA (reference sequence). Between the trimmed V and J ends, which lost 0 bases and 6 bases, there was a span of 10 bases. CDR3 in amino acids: CSAREGARDTQYF. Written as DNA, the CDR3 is TGCAGTGCTAGAGAAGGGGCACGCGATACGCAGTATTTT.

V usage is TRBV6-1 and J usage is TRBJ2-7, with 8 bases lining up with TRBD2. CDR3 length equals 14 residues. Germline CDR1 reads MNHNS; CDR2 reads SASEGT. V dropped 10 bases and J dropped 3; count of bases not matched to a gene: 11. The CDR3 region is CATQTGGVFYEQYF. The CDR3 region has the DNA TGTGCCACTCAAACGGGAGGGGTCTTCTACGAGCAGTACTTC.

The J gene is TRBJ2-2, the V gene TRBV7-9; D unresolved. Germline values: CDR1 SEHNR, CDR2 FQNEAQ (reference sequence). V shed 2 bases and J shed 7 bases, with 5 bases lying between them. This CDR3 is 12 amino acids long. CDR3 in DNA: TGTGCCAGCAGCTTAAAAAACGGGGAGCTGTTTTTT. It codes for CASSLKNGELFF.

CDR3 DNA sequence: TGTGCCAGCAGCTTGTTCGGGGGCCTGGAAGAGACCCAGTACTTC. Translated, it gives CASSLFGGLEETQYF. The chain has TRBV7-2 and TRBJ2-5; D may match TRBD1 or TRBD2 (6 bases each). CDR1 SGHTA and CDR2 FQGNSA come from the germline V gene. This CDR3 has 15 residues. V lost 3 bases and J lost 3, with 14 bases in between.

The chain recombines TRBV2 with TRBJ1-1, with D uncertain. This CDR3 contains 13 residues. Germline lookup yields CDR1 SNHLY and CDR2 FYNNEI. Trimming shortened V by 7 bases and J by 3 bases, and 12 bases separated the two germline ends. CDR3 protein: CASTHEGHTEAFF. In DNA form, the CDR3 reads TGTGCCAGCACCCATGAGGGTCACACTGAAGCTTTCTTT.

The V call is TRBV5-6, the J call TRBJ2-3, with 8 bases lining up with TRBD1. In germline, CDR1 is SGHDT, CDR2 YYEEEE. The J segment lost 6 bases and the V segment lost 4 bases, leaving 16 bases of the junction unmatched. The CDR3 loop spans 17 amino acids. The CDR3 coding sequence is TGTGCCAGCAGCCCCATACACGGGACAGGTTTCGGGGATACGCAGTATTTT. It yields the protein CASSPIHGTGFGDTQYF.

The CDR3 spells CASSVTDSPYEQYF. CDR3 DNA sequence: TGTGCCAGCAGCGTCACGGACAGCCCCTACGAGCAGTACTTC. This chain joins TRBV7-9 and TRBJ2-7, with a tentative D call TRBD1 (6 bases). Germline lookup yields CDR1 SEHNR and CDR2 FQNEAQ (reference sequence). This CDR3 region has 14 residues. V was shortened by 5 bases and J by 2 bases, with 13 bases between the two germline ends.

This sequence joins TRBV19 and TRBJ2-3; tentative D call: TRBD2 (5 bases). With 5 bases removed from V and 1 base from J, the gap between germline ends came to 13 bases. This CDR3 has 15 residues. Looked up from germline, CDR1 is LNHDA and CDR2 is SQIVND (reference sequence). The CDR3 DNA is TGTGCCAGTAGTGCCCGCGAACTAGGCACAGATACGCAGTATTTT. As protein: CASSARELGTDTQYF.

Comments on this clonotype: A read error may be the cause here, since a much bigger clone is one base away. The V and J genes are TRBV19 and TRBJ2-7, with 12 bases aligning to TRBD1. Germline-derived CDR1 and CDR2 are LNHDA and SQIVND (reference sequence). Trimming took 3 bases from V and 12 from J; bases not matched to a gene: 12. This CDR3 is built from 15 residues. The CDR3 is CASSIRGQGAYGRYF. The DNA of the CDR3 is TGTGCCAGTAGTATTAGGGGACAGGGGGCATACGGGCGGTACTTC. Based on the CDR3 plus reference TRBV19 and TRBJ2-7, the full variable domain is DGGITQSPKYLFRKEGQNVTLSCEQNLNHDAMYWYRQDPGQGLRLIYYSQIVNDFQKGDIAEGYSVSREKKESFPLTVTSAQKNPTAFYLCASSIRGQGAYGRYFGPGTRLTVT.

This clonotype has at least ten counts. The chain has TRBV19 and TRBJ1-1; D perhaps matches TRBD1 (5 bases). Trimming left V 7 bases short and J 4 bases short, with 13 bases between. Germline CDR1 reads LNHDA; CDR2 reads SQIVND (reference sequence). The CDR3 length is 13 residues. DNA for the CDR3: TGTGCCAGTACCCGGGGGGGGGTCACTGAAGCTTTCTTT. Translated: CASTRGGVTEAFF.

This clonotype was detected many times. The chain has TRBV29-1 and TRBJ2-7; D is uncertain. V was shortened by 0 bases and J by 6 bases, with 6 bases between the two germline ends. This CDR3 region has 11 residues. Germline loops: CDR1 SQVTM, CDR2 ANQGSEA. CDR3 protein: CSVEDSGEQYV. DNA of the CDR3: TGCAGCGTTGAAGACTCGGGCGAGCAGTACGTC.

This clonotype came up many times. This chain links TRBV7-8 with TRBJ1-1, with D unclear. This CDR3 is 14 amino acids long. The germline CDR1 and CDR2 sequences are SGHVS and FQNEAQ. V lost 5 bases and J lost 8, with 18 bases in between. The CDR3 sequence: CASSVEGTRDEAFF. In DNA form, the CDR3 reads TGTGCCAGCAGCGTCGAGGGCACTCGAGACGAAGCTTTCTTT.

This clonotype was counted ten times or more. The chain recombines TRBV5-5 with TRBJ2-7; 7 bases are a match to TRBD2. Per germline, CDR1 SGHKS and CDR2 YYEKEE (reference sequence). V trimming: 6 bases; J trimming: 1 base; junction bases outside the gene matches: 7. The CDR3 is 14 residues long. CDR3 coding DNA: TGTGCCAGCATGGGAACGGGAGGTTCCTACGAGCAGTACTTC. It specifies CASMGTGGSYEQYF.

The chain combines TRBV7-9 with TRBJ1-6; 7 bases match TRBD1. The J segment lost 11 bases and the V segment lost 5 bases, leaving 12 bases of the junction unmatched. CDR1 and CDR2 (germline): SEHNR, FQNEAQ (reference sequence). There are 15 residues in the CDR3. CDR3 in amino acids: CASSPTTGQGTPLHF. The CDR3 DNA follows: TGTGCCAGCAGCCCAACGACAGGGCAGGGAACACCCCTCCACTTT.

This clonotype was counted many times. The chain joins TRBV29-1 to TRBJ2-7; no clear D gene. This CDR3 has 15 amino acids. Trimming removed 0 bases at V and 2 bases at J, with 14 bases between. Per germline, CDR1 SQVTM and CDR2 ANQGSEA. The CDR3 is CSVEDSTRSAYEQYF. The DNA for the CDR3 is TGCAGCGTTGAAGATAGCACGAGGAGCGCCTACGAGCAGTACTTC.

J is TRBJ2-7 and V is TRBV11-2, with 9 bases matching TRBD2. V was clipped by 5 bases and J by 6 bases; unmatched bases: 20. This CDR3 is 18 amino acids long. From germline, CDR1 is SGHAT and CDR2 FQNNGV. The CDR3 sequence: CASSPRLGLAQSSFEQYF. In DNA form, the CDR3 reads TGTGCCAGCAGCCCCCGATTGGGACTAGCACAGTCAAGTTTCGAGCAGTACTTC.

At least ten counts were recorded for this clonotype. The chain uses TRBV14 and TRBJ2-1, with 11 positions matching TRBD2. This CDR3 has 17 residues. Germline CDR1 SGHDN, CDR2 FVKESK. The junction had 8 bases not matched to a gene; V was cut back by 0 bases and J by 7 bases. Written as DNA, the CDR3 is TGTGCCAGCAGCCAAGATCTAGGGCTAGCGGGAGGAAATGAGCAGTTCTTC. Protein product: CASSQDLGLAGGNEQFF. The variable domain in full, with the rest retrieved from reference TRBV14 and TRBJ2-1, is EAGVTQFPSHSVIEKGQTVTLRCDPISGHDNLYWYRRVMGKEIKFLLHFVKESKQDESGMPNNRFLAERTGGTYSTLKVQPAELEDSGVYFCASSQDLGLAGGNEQFFGPGTRLTVL.

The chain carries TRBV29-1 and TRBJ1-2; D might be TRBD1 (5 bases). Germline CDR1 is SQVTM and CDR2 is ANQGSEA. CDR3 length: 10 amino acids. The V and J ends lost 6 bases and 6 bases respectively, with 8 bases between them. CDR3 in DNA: TGCAGCGTAGGGACTGATGGCTACACCTTC. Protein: CSVGTDGYTF.

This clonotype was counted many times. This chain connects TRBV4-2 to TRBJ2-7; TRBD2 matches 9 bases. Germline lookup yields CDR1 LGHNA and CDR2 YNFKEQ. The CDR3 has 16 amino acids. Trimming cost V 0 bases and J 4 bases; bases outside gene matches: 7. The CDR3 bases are TGTGCCAGCAGCCAAGATCCCGGGACTAGCTGGTACGAGCAGTACTTC. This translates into CASSQDPGTSWYEQYF.

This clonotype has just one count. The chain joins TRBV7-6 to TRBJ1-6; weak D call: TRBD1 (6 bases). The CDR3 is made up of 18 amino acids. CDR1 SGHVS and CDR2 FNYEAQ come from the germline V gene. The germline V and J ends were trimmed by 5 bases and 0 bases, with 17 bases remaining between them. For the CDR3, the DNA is TGTGCCAGCAGCCCTTGGGGGGCTTCGAGCTCCTATAATTCACCCCTCCACTTT. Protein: CASSPWGASSSYNSPLHF.

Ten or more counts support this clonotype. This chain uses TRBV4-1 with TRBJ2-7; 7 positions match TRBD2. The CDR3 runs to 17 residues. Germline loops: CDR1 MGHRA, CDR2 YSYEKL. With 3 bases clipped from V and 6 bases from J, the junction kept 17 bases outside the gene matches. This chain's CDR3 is CASSHVAPGLSKPEQYF. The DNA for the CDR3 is TGCGCCAGCAGCCATGTTGCCCCGGGACTATCGAAACCCGAGCAGTACTTC.

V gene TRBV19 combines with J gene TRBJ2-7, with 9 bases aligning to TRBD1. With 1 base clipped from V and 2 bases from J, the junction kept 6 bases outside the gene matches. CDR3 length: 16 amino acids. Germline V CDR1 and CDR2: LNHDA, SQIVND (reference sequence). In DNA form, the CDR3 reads TGTGCCAGTAGTATAGGATGGAGACAGGGGGCCTACGAGCAGTACTTC. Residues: CASSIGWRQGAYEQYF. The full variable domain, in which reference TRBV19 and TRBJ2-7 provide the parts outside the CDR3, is DGGITQSPKYLFRKEGQNVTLSCEQNLNHDAMYWYRQDPGQGLRLIYYSQIVNDFQKGDIAEGYSVSREKKESFPLTVTSAQKNPTAFYLCASSIGWRQGAYEQYFGPGTRLTVT.

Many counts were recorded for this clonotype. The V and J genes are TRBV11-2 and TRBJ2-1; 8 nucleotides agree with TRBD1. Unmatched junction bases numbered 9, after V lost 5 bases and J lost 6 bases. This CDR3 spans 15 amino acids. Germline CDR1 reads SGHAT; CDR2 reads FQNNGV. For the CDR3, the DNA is TGTGCCAGCAGCCTAAGACAGGGGTTAAGCAATGAGCAGTTCTTC. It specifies CASSLRQGLSNEQFF.

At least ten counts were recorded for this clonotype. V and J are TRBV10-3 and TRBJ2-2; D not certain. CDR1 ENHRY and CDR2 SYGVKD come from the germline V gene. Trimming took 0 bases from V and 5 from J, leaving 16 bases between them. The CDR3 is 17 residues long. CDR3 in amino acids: CAISESPGGVGTGELFF. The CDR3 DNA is TGTGCCATCAGTGAGTCACCAGGTGGAGTGGGGACCGGGGAGCTGTTTTTT.

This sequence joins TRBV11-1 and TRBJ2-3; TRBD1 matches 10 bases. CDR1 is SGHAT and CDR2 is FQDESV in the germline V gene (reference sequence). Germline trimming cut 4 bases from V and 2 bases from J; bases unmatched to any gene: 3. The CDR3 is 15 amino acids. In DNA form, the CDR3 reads TGTGCCAGCAGCTCCGGACAGGGGGACACAGATACGCAGTATTTT. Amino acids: CASSSGQGDTDTQYF.

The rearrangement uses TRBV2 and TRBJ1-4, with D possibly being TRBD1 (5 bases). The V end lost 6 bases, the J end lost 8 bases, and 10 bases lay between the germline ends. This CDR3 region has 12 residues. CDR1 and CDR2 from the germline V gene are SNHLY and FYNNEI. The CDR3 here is CASSREEEKLFF. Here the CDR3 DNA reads TGTGCCAGCAGCAGGGAGGAAGAAAAACTGTTTTTT.

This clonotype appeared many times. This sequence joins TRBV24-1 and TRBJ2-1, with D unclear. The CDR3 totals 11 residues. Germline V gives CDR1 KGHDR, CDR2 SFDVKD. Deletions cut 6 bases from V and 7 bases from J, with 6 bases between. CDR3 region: CATSFRNEQFF. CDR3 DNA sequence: TGTGCCACCAGTTTTAGGAATGAGCAGTTCTTC.